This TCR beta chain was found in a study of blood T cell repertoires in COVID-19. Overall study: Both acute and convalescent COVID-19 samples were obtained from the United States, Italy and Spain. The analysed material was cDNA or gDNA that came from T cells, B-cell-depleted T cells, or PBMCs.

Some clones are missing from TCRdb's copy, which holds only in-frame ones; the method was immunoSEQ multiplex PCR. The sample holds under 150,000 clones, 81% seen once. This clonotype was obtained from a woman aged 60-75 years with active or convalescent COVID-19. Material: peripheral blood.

CDR3 amino acids: CASSGSSYEQYF. CDR3 nucleotide sequence: TGTGCCAGCAGCGGGAGCTCCTACGAGCAGTACTTC. V is TRBV9 and J is TRBJ2-7; D call uncertain. The germline CDR1 and CDR2 sequences are SGDLS and YYNGEE. The CDR3 extends over 12 amino acids. Trimming took off 3 bases at V and 0 bases at J, with 4 bases between the two ends.